This T cell receptor beta chain was retrieved from a study of shared clonotypes between healthy human individuals. The germline V gene has CDR1 MNHEY and CDR2 SMNVEV (reference sequence). V shed 5 bases and J 2 bases; nucleotides not matched to a gene: 8. The CDR3 is 15 amino acids. TCRdb's copy holds only in-frame clones and misses some; the assay was immunoSEQ multiplex PCR. Among over a million clones, roughly 97% were seen once, and the ten largest hold roughly 1.2%. Sequencing was carried out using naive CD4+ T cells sorted from blood. Subset defined: CD45RA+ positively selected. This TCR was sampled from a man aged 25-45 years in good health. The gene calls are TRBV27 and TRBJ1-1, with TRBD1 matching 7 bases. The CDR3: CASSINQGGNTEAFF. CDR3 bases: TGTGCCAGCAGTATCAACCAGGGGGGAAACACTGAAGCTTTCTTT.